Each of the 31 T cell receptor beta chains below was sequenced from the same sample in a study of Ad26.COV2.S vaccination and SARS-CoV-2 variants. Sample treatment: 15 to 20 received Ad26.COV2.S at low or high dose, single or two shots; about 5 received placebo; per-sample allocation not given. Following the first vaccine or placebo injection, samples were taken on day 63. Assay used: immunoSEQ multiplex PCR; TCRdb lists only in-frame clones, some missing. The sample yields over 400,000 clones, around 93% seen once. The sample here was peripheral blood, taken in a trial of Ad26.COV2.S vaccine versus placebo. The receptors were gathered from a person aged 18 to 65 who received the Ad26.COV2.S COVID-19 vaccine or a placebo.

The chain uses TRBV19 and TRBJ1-6, with 10 bases matching TRBD1. V lost 6 bases, J lost 6 bases, and 14 bases stayed unmatched. Germline CDR1 LNHDA, CDR2 SQIVND (reference sequence). The CDR3 runs 18 residues. The CDR3 reads CASSRDRGLRSRNSPLHF. DNA of the CDR3: TGTGCCAGTAGCCGGGACAGGGGTTTGAGGAGCCGTAATTCACCCCTCCACTTT.

Details on this clone: Other nucleotide sequences in the sample specify the same CDR3. This rearrangement joins TRBV7-9 to TRBJ2-5; possibly TRBD1 for D (7 bases). CDR1 is SEHNR and CDR2 is FQNEAQ in the germline V gene (reference sequence). CDR3 length: 14 amino acids. Trimming cost V 5 bases and J 4 bases, with 14 bases left between them. CDR3 region: CASSQRQGGETQYF. The CDR3 bases are TGTGCCAGCAGCCAAAGACAGGGAGGAGAGACCCAGTACTTC.

This rearrangement joins TRBV28 to TRBJ1-3, with a possible D match to TRBD1 (5 bases). The germline V gene has CDR1 MDHEN and CDR2 SYDVKM. CDR3 length equals 15 residues. V gave up 3 bases and J gave up 0 bases, with 9 bases separating them. In nucleotides, the CDR3 is TGTGCCAGCAGTTTCCACAGGAGCTCTGGAAACACCATATATTTT. Translation gives CASSFHRSSGNTIYF.

The count of this clone is one. The chain combines TRBV5-6 with TRBJ1-6; unclear D gene. Germline V lookup: CDR1 SGHDT, CDR2 YYEEEE. V dropped 0 bases and J dropped 3 bases, with 16 bases sitting between them. The CDR3 runs 18 residues. The DNA of the CDR3 is TGTGCCAGCAGCTTGGCCTCCGGCCTACGCCGCTATAATTCACCCCTCCACTTT. Its translation: CASSLASGLRRYNSPLHF.

This sequence joins TRBV15 and TRBJ1-5; 11 positions match TRBD1. Looked up from germline, CDR1 is LNHNV and CDR2 is YYDKDF (reference sequence). This CDR3 region has 17 residues. V lost 3 bases, J lost 7 bases, and 11 bases stayed unmatched. CDR3 sequence (DNA): TGTGCCACCAGCAGTGGGATCGGACAGGGGGCATCACAGCCCCAGCATTTT. Amino acids: CATSSGIGQGASQPQHF.

This sequence joins TRBV7-6 and TRBJ2-3, with 8 bases lining up with TRBD2. V gave up 4 bases and J gave up 0 bases; unmatched junction bases: 6. The CDR3 runs to 16 residues. Germline CDR1 is SGHVS and CDR2 is FNYEAQ. The CDR3 loop is CASSSRGGPSTDTQYF. DNA for the CDR3: TGTGCCAGCAGCTCCCGGGGGGGACCTAGCACAGATACGCAGTATTTT.

The V and J genes are TRBV18 and TRBJ2-5; TRBD1 aligns across 9 bases. Trimming cost V 0 bases and J 5 bases; bases outside gene matches: 10. Germline CDR1 is KGHSH and CDR2 is LQKENI. This CDR3 has 17 amino acids. The chain's CDR3 is CASSPPGQGRMWETQYF. The CDR3 DNA reads as TGTGCCAGCTCACCACCGGGACAGGGTCGAATGTGGGAGACCCAGTACTTC. Based on the CDR3 plus reference TRBV18 and TRBJ2-5, the full variable domain is NAGVMQNPRHLVRRRGQEARLRCSPMKGHSHVYWYRQLPEEGLKFMVYLQKENIIDESGMPKERFSAEFPKEGPSILRIQQVVRGDSAAYFCASSPPGQGRMWETQYFGPGTRLLVL.

This clone was recorded once. This sequence joins TRBV7-9 and TRBJ2-1; D is unresolved. Per the germline V gene, CDR1 is SEHNR and CDR2 is FQNEAQ (reference sequence). The CDR3 is made up of 13 amino acids. Between the trimmed V and J ends, which lost 1 base and 8 bases, there was a span of 9 bases. CDR3 DNA: TGTGCCAGCAGCTTAGAAGAAGGTTATGAGCAGTTCTTC. Its translation is CASSLEEGYEQFF.

V usage is TRBV15 and J usage is TRBJ1-6; D call uncertain. CDR3 length equals 16 residues. V shed 1 base and J shed 3 bases, with 10 bases lying between them. The germline V gene has CDR1 LNHNV and CDR2 YYDKDF (reference sequence). In nucleotides, the CDR3 is TGTGCCACCAGCAGAGGAAGGGAAGGCTATAATTCACCCCTCCACTTT. It codes for CATSRGREGYNSPLHF.

The rearrangement uses TRBV5-8 and TRBJ1-2; 7 bases are shared with TRBD1. The CDR3 totals 15 residues. V shed 2 bases, J shed 9 bases, and the junction held 13 bases outside the gene matches. Germline V lookup: CDR1 SGHTS, CDR2 YDEGEE. The CDR3 region has the DNA TGTGCCAGCAGCTTAAGACAGGGTCGACCCGATCGCTACACCTTC. The encoded protein is CASSLRQGRPDRYTF.

In its sample, this clone was seen once. The chain links TRBV28 to TRBJ1-2, with D perhaps matching TRBD1 (5 bases). CDR3 length equals 15 residues. Looked up from germline, CDR1 is MDHEN and CDR2 is SYDVKM. Trimming removed 7 bases from V and 1 base from J, with 16 bases in between. DNA of the CDR3: TGTGCCAGCAAAGAAACAGGAAGAATTAACTATGGCTACACCTTC. It yields the protein CASKETGRINYGYTF.

This chain joins TRBV19 and TRBJ2-3, with 8 bases matching TRBD2. The trim removed 5 bases at V and 3 bases at J, leaving 4 bases unmatched. This CDR3 spans 14 amino acids. The germline V gene encodes CDR1 LNHDA and CDR2 SQIVND (reference sequence). The CDR3 DNA sequence: TGTGCCAGTAGTCCCGTAGCGGGGACAGATACGCAGTATTTT. This gives the protein CASSPVAGTDTQYF. Full variable domain (rest looked up from reference TRBV19 and TRBJ2-3): DGGITQSPKYLFRKEGQNVTLSCEQNLNHDAMYWYRQDPGQGLRLIYYSQIVNDFQKGDIAEGYSVSREKKESFPLTVTSAQKNPTAFYLCASSPVAGTDTQYFGPGTRLTVL.

This rearrangement joins TRBV5-4 to TRBJ2-7; perhaps TRBD2 as D (5 bases). The V end was cut by 4 bases, the J end by 7 bases, with 15 bases between. Germline CDR1 reads SGHNT; CDR2 reads YYREEE (reference sequence). The CDR3 covers 13 residues. CDR3 DNA sequence: TGTGCCAGCAGCCCGGGGTATCGGGTGGAGCAGTACTTC. Translation: CASSPGYRVEQYF. The full variable domain, in which reference TRBV5-4 and TRBJ2-7 provide the parts outside the CDR3, is ETGVTQSPTHLIKTRGQQVTLRCSSQSGHNTVSWYQQALGQGPQFIFQYYREEENGRGNFPPRFSGLQFPNYSSELNVNALELDDSALYLCASSPGYRVEQYFGPGTRLTVT.

V and J are TRBV6-2 or TRBV6-3 and TRBJ1-5; D gene uncertain. V gave up 0 bases and J gave up 2 bases, with 11 bases separating them. Germline V CDR1 and CDR2: MNHEY, SVGEGT. CDR3 size: 16 residues. This chain's CDR3 is CASSYSRDLGNQPQHF. The CDR3 bases are TGTGCCAGCAGTTACTCGCGGGATTTGGGCAATCAGCCCCAGCATTTT.

The J gene is TRBJ1-1, the V gene TRBV19; a possible D gene is TRBD1 (6 bases). V lost 0 bases and J lost 10, with 6 bases in between. CDR1 is LNHDA and CDR2 is SQIVND in the germline V gene (reference sequence). This CDR3 spans 11 amino acids. CDR3 nucleotides: TGTGCCAGTAGTATAGAAGGGGGAGCTTTCTTT. Amino acid sequence: CASSIEGGAFF.

The chain uses TRBV19 and TRBJ1-3; no reliable D call. This CDR3 has 15 residues. Between the trimmed V and J ends, which lost 5 bases and 2 bases, there was a span of 13 bases. CDR1 and CDR2 (germline): LNHDA, SQIVND (reference sequence). The CDR3 sequence is CASSSDGLPGNTIYF. The CDR3 DNA sequence: TGTGCCAGTAGTTCCGACGGCCTCCCTGGAAACACCATATATTTT.

The rearrangement links TRBV7-9 to TRBJ1-3, with TRBD1 as a possible D gene (5 bases). Trimming cost V 5 bases and J 12 bases, with 14 bases left between them. Per the germline V gene, CDR1 is SEHNR and CDR2 is FQNEAQ (reference sequence). The CDR3 covers 12 residues. For the CDR3, the DNA is TGTGCCAGCAGCACCCGGGGCGTAGGCATATATTTT. It yields the protein CASSTRGVGIYF.

This chain uses TRBV19 with TRBJ2-2; tentative D call: TRBD1 (5 bases). Germline V gene data show CDR1 as LNHDA and CDR2 as SQIVND (reference sequence). With 3 bases removed from V and 2 bases from J, the gap between germline ends came to 10 bases. The CDR3 loop spans 15 amino acids. The CDR3 DNA is TGTGCCAGTAGTATCTATGGACAAAACACCGGGGAGCTGTTTTTT. It translates to CASSIYGQNTGELFF.

The rearrangement uses TRBV5-1 and TRBJ2-7, with 7 bases identical to TRBD2. Germline CDR1 SGHRS, CDR2 YFSETQ. After removal of 3 bases from V and 6 bases from J, the junction contained 18 bases not matched to a gene. The CDR3 is 17 residues long. CDR3 sequence (DNA): TGCGCCAGCAGCTCAGGAACCCGGACTAGTGGACTACGCGAGCAGTACTTC. It translates to CASSSGTRTSGLREQYF.

V gene TRBV25-1 combines with J gene TRBJ2-7, with D perhaps TRBD2 (5 bases). The CDR3 is 16 residues long. CDR1 is MGHDK, CDR2 SYGVNS, per germline. The germline V and J ends were trimmed by 3 bases and 4 bases, with 19 bases remaining between them. The CDR3 DNA reads as TGTGCCAGCAGTGACGGGGTCTGGACTGGATCGTACGAGCAGTACTTC. Protein: CASSDGVWTGSYEQYF.

This clone was seen just once. The chain links TRBV6-2 or TRBV6-3 to TRBJ2-7, with 7 bases identical to TRBD2. The CDR3 totals 15 residues. In germline, CDR1 is MNHEY, CDR2 SVGEGT. V was pared by 5 bases and J by 4 bases, with 11 bases of the junction left unmatched. DNA for the CDR3: TGTGCCAGCAGTGGGGGGGTAAACCTCCTATACGAGCAGTACTTC. It translates to CASSGGVNLLYEQYF.

CDR3 amino acids: CASSERRAGGEQFF. The CDR3 DNA follows: TGTGCCAGCAGTGAACGAAGAGCGGGGGGGGAGCAGTTCTTC. The V gene is TRBV2, the J gene TRBJ2-1; TRBD2 matches 10 bases. The CDR3 is made up of 14 amino acids. V was pared by 2 bases and J by 10 bases, with 5 bases of the junction left unmatched. Germline loops: CDR1 SNHLY, CDR2 FYNNEI.

This chain uses TRBV6-5 with TRBJ1-6, with 9 bases matching TRBD1. The CDR3 length is 15 residues. Germline CDR1 reads MNHEY; CDR2 reads SVGAGI. J gave up 8 bases and V 6 bases, and 8 bases lay outside the gene matches. The CDR3 DNA reads as TGTGCCAGCAGGGGGACAGGGAGTGGGGATTCACCCCTCCACTTT. It yields the protein CASRGTGSGDSPLHF.

V is TRBV27 and J is TRBJ2-6, with 9 bases fitting TRBD1. The CDR3 runs 19 residues. The germline CDR1 and CDR2 sequences are MNHEY and SMNVEV (reference sequence). V dropped 8 bases and J dropped 2; count of bases not matched to a gene: 16. CDR3 DNA sequence: TGTGCCAGCGGCCAGGACAGGGGTCGAGTAGGCCCTGGGGCCAACGTCCTGACTTTC. Its protein is CASGQDRGRVGPGANVLTF.

This sequence joins TRBV9 and TRBJ2-7, with 11 bases lining up with TRBD1. V gave up 3 bases and J gave up 5 bases; unmatched junction bases: 7. Germline V CDR1 and CDR2: SGDLS, YYNGEE. This CDR3 region has 15 residues. The CDR3 DNA follows: TGTGCCAGCAGCGCAGGACAGGGGGCTAGGAACGAGCAGTACTTC. Translated, it gives CASSAGQGARNEQYF.

The rearrangement links TRBV4-3 to TRBJ1-1; D possibly corresponds to TRBD1 (5 bases). In germline, CDR1 is LGHNA, CDR2 YSLEER. CDR3 length: 13 residues. The ends were cut back, 0 bases at V and 7 bases at J, with 9 bases in the middle. The chain's CDR3 is CASSQETGLEAFF. The CDR3 DNA reads as TGCGCCAGCAGCCAAGAAACAGGACTTGAAGCTTTCTTT.

V gene TRBV12-3 or TRBV12-4 combines with J gene TRBJ1-2, with no clear D. This CDR3 comprises 12 residues. Between the trimmed V and J ends, which lost 3 bases and 3 bases, there was a span of 5 bases. CDR3 loop: CASSFGHYGYTF. CDR3 nucleotides: TGTGCCAGCAGTTTCGGACACTATGGCTACACCTTC.

The CDR3 loop is CASSQETSPSYSPLHF. Written as DNA, the CDR3 is TGCGCCAGCAGCCAAGAGACCAGCCCTTCCTATTCACCCCTCCACTTT. V usage is TRBV4-3 and J usage is TRBJ1-6, with no clear D. The CDR3 covers 16 residues. The germline V gene has CDR1 LGHNA and CDR2 YSLEER. The V end lost 0 bases, the J end lost 8 bases, and 14 bases lay between the germline ends.

This sequence joins TRBV12-5 and TRBJ2-1; 12 bases match TRBD1. The CDR3 spans 18 residues. Germline V gives CDR1 LGHNT, CDR2 FRNRAP. Trimming took 7 bases from V and 0 from J; bases not matched to a gene: 10. In DNA form, the CDR3 reads TGTGCTAGTGCCGGGACAGGGGGCAAGTCGAGCTCCTACAATGAGCAGTTCTTC. It encodes CASAGTGGKSSSYNEQFF.

The chain couples TRBV7-2 to TRBJ2-1, with 11 bases aligning to TRBD2. The V segment lost 5 bases and the J segment 10 bases; nucleotides outside the gene matches: 10. Germline CDR1 reads SGHTA; CDR2 reads FQGNSA. This CDR3 is 15 amino acids long. The CDR3 DNA is TGTGCCAGCAGCGGATTAGCGGGGGGGCTGAGGGAGCAGTTCTTC. It specifies CASSGLAGGLREQFF.

Of note for this clone: This sample also contains other DNA sequences that code for the same CDR3. The V call is TRBV12-3 or TRBV12-4, the J call TRBJ1-3; 7 bases agree with TRBD1. This CDR3 contains 13 residues. The ends lost 3 bases at V and 4 bases at J; junction bases unmatched: 0. CDR3 sequence (DNA): TGTGCCAGCAGTTTGGACAGGGGAAACACCATATATTTT. Amino acids: CASSLDRGNTIYF.